The clone carrying this TCR beta chain was counted many times. Its antigen is not known. The data derive from a study of identical twins. Findings and caveats of the study: Insertions were reduced in abundant cord blood beta clonotypes but not in memory repertoires. Models underestimated how often monozygotic twins shared out-of-frame TCR alpha. Conclusions came from cross-sectional statistical analysis, not from following the same donors.

The cDNA had a unique molecular identifier and a template-switch universal primer site. TCRdb re-called the 5' RACE reads with MiXCR, one entry per CDR3 protein. The table has some 500,000 distinct CDR3 sequences, 9.6% seen once; the top ten hold 2.5% to 3%. The ends lost 4 bases at V and 7 bases at J; junction bases unmatched: 6. CDR3 length: 14 amino acids. This same sample was also taken into another study, of yellow fever vaccine responses in identical twins.

The receptor's source is a woman younger than 30 in good health. The chain employs TRBV12-3 or TRBV12-4 and TRBJ1-1, with 10 bases lining up with TRBD1. Sequences were obtained from PBMCs. The CDR3 DNA sequence: TGTGCCAGCAGTTCCCGACAGGGGGCTGGTGAAGCTTTCTTT. This sequence encodes CASSSRQGAGEAFF.